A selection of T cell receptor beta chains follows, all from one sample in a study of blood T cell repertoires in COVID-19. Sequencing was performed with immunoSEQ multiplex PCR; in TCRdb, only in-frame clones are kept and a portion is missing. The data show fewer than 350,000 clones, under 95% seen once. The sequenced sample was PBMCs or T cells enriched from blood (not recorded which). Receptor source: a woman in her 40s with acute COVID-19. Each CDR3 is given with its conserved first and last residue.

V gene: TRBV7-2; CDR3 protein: CASSTRQGVYGYTF
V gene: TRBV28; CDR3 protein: CASSPPNRVRSNQPQHF
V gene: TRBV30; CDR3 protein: CAWGDSSDSPLHF
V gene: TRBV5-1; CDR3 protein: CASSPAEVATDTQYF
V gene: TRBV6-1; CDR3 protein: CASSDLGQGVTQPQHF
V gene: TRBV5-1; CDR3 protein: CASRSEGGHEQYF
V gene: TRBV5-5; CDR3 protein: CASSLASGTSGLEQYF
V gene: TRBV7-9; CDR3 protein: CASSQQGNTGNTIYF
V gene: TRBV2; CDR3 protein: CASSEGRAQGNTIYF
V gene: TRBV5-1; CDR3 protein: CASSGTSGNYNEQFF
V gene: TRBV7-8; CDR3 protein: CASSLSVQGPLHF
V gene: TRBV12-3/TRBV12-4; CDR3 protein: CASRPDRGECTF
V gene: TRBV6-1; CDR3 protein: CASSEQIVAKNIQYF
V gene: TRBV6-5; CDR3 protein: CASSSPGTYGYTF
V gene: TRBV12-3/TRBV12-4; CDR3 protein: CASSPGGHQPQHF
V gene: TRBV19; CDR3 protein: CASSIELQGYNTIYF
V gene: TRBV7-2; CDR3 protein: CASTTSGRTDTQYF
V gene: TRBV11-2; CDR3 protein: CASSGARGYNEQFF
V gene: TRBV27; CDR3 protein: CASSLGGQGGGYTF
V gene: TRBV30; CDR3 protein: CAWSTGSGTDTQYF
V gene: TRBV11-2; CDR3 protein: CASSPRGDEAFF
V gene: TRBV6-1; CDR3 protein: CASSEAAGATNEKLFF
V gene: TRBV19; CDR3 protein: CASSLNVGQTEAFF
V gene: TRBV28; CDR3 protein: CASGGGGNQPQHF
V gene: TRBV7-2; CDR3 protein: CASSLDNGRQETQYF
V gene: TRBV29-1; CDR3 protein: CSVEGLRREGTDTQYF
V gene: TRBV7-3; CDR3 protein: CASSSTRDTEAFF
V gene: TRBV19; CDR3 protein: CARPGQLNYEQYF
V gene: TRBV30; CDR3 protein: CAWRGLAGSNTGELFF
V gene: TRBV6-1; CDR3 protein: CASSEYYTGLAFF
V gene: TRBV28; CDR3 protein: CASSWPGGATNEKLFF
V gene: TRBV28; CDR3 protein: CASSPTGYDGYTF
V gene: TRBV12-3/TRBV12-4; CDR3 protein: CASGDSLNTEAFF
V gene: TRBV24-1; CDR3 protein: CATSDPDRVVAKNIQYF
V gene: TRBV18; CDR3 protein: CASSPSANYGYTF
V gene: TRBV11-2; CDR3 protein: CASSLLASGANNEQFF
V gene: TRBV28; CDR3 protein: CASSRGVRALGYTF
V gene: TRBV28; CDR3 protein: CASSLAGWTEAFF